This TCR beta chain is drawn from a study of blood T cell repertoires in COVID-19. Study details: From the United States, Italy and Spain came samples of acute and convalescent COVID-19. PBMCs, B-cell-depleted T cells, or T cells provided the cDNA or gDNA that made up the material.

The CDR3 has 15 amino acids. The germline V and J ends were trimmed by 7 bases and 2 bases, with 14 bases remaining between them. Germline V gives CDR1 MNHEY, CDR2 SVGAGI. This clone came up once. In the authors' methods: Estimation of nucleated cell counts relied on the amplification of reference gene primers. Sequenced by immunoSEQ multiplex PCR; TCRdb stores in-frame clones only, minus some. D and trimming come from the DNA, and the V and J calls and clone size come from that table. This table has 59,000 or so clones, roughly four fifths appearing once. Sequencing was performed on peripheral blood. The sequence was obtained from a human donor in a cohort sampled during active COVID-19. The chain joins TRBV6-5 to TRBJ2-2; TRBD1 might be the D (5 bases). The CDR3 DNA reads TGTGCCAGCAAAGACAGCGAGACCAACACCGGGGAGCTGTTTTTT. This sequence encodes CASKDSETNTGELFF.